This T cell receptor beta chain was sequenced during a study of vaccination and CD4 T cells after COVID-19. The overall study: Post-COVID samples had a sampling time that fell a median around 100 days after diagnosis (range 35 to 161).

Cultured CD4+ T cells had their DNA profiled by the Oncomine TCR Beta short-read assay. Extraction of genomic DNA was performed on cultured CD4+ T cells. TCRdb re-analysed the PCR reads in MiXCR, keeping a single row per CDR3 protein. Of over 20,000 distinct CDR3 sequences listed, 48% were seen once; the top ten hold 5.5%. In the case of this clonotype: The antigen is undetermined.

The CDR3 loop spans 13 amino acids. V gave up 8 bases and J gave up 5 bases, with 15 bases separating them. The treatment denotes: roughly 11-day PBMC culture with coronavirus spike peptide pools or control peptides (ViraFEST assay). The dates of positive PCR tests extended from March through December 2020 and came before the US Alpha, Beta and Delta variants. The chain is built from TRBV12-3 or TRBV12-4 and TRBJ2-5, with D possibly called TRBD1 or TRBD2 (5 bases each). Material for sequencing was CD4+ T cells from blood, cultured in vitro. This clonotype was sampled from a human donor who had recovered from COVID-19. CDR3 DNA sequence: TGTGCCAGCCACCCGGGACCCAGGGAGACCCAGTACTTC. Amino acid sequence: CASHPGPRETQYF.